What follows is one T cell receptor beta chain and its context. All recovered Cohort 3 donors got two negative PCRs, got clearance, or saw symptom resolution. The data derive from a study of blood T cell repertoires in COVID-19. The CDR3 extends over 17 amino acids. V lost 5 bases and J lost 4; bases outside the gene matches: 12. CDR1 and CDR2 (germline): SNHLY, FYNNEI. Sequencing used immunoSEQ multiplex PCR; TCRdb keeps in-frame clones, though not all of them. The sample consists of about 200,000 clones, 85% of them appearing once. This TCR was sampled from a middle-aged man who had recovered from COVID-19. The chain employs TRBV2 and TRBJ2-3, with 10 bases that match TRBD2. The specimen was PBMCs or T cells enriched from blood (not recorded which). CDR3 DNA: TGTGCCAGCAGTCCTTACCCATCTAGCGGGAGATCAGATACGCAGTATTTT. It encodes CASSPYPSSGRSDTQYF.